What follows are 9 T cell receptor beta chains derived from one specimen sequenced in a study of Ad26.COV2.S vaccination and SARS-CoV-2 variants. Treatment indicated: 15 to 20 received Ad26.COV2.S at low or high dose, single or two shots; 5 received placebo; per-sample allocation not given. Day 63 after the first injection of vaccine or placebo was the sampling time. TCRdb's table, derived via immunoSEQ multiplex PCR, lists solely in-frame clones and lacks some. The table shows 450,000 to 550,000 clones, with 80% to 90% occurring only once. Sample: peripheral blood, taken in a trial of Ad26.COV2.S vaccine versus placebo. The receptor source for this set is a person aged 18 to 59 who received the Ad26.COV2.S COVID-19 vaccine or a placebo.

V usage is TRBV7-9 and J usage is TRBJ1-1; D perhaps matches TRBD1 (5 bases). Trimming pared 2 bases from V and 4 bases from J, leaving 11 bases between. The CDR3 sequence is 14 residues long. The germline CDR1 and CDR2 sequences are SEHNR and FQNEAQ (reference sequence). The chain's CDR3 is CASSLQGDTTEAFF. The DNA of the CDR3 is TGTGCCAGCAGCTTACAGGGCGATACCACTGAAGCTTTCTTT.

V gene TRBV6-5 combines with J gene TRBJ1-4; D is unresolved. The germline V gene encodes CDR1 MNHEY and CDR2 SVGAGI. This CDR3 region has 13 residues. Between the trimmed V and J ends, which lost 5 bases and 7 bases, there was a span of 11 bases. Here the CDR3 DNA reads TGTGCCAGCAGTACCGCGGGCCGTGAAAAACTGTTTTTT. Its protein product is CASSTAGREKLFF.

V is TRBV14 and J is TRBJ1-1, with a possible D match to TRBD1 (5 bases). The germline gives CDR1 SGHDN, CDR2 FVKESK. The CDR3 runs 15 residues. The V and J ends lost 5 bases and 1 base respectively, with 14 bases between them. The CDR3 DNA follows: TGTGCCAGCAGCGAACAAGGGACGGCGAACACTGAAGCTTTCTTT. Amino acids: CASSEQGTANTEAFF. The full variable domain, completed using reference TRBV14 and TRBJ1-1, is EAGVTQFPSHSVIEKGQTVTLRCDPISGHDNLYWYRRVMGKEIKFLLHFVKESKQDESGMPNNRFLAERTGGTYSTLKVQPAELEDSGVYFCASSEQGTANTEAFFGQGTRLTVV.

The V gene is TRBV27, the J gene TRBJ2-1; 7 bases fit TRBD2. With V trimmed by 4 bases and J by 2 bases, 11 bases remained unmatched. Germline V gene sequence: CDR1 MNHEY, CDR2 SMNVEV (reference sequence). This CDR3 region has 17 residues. This chain's CDR3 is CASSWGRAGSAYNEQFF. The DNA of the CDR3 is TGTGCCAGCAGTTGGGGGAGGGCTGGTAGCGCCTACAATGAGCAGTTCTTC.

The gene calls are TRBV23-1 and TRBJ1-1; weak D call: TRBD1 (5 bases). TRBV23-1 counts as an open reading frame of uncertain function. Between the trimmed V and J ends, which lost 4 bases and 10 bases, there was a span of 19 bases. The CDR3 length is 14 residues. CDR3 bases: TGCGCCAGCAGTCCCCGGGACCCTAAGAGGGGAGCTTTCTTT. Translating it yields CASSPRDPKRGAFF.

This sequence joins TRBV12-3 or TRBV12-4 and TRBJ2-2; no reliable D call. Trimming left V 3 bases short and J 5 bases short, with 4 bases between. This CDR3 spans 12 amino acids. The CDR3 protein is CASSFGTGELFF. CDR3 coding DNA: TGTGCCAGCAGTTTTGGGACCGGGGAGCTGTTTTTT.

This clone was seen just once. The chain couples TRBV6-1 to TRBJ1-4; TRBD1 might be the D (5 bases). This CDR3 contains 17 residues. V lost 3 bases and J lost 0, with 14 bases in between. Germline V gene data show CDR1 as MNHNS and CDR2 as SASEGT. CDR3 DNA sequence: TGTGCCAGCAGTGACCCGACAGACCTTCCAACTAATGAAAAACTGTTTTTT. It yields the protein CASSDPTDLPTNEKLFF.

CDR3 residues: CAWSADRAKNIQYF. CDR3 DNA: TGTGCCTGGAGTGCCGATAGAGCCAAAAACATTCAGTACTTC. The chain combines TRBV30 with TRBJ2-4, with unresolved D. CDR3 length equals 14 residues. CDR1 GTSNPN and CDR2 SVGIG come from the germline V gene (reference sequence). The germline V and J ends were trimmed by 1 base and 0 bases, with 7 bases remaining between them.

The rearrangement uses TRBV6-5 and TRBJ1-6; D is unclear. V was cut by 10 bases and J by 10 bases, with 11 bases left in between. Looked up from germline, CDR1 is MNHEY and CDR2 is SVGAGI. The CDR3 length is 11 residues. The CDR3 nucleotides read TGTGCCACCCGCCCGTGGTCACCCCTCCACTTT. Amino acids: CATRPWSPLHF.